Presented here are 3 T cell receptor beta chains from one specimen sequenced in a study of blood T cell repertoires in COVID-19. Data came from immunoSEQ multiplex PCR; TCRdb stores just in-frame clones and leaves some out. The table records about 150,000 clones, roughly nine tenths of them present only once. The sequenced sample was peripheral blood. These receptors all stem from a woman in her thirties or forties with acute or convalescent COVID-19.

The chain couples TRBV27 to TRBJ2-7; 10 bases are shared with TRBD1. V lost 0 bases to trimming and J lost 3 bases; unmatched junction nucleotides: 5. The CDR3 totals 16 residues. The V gene's germline CDR1 is MNHEY and CDR2 SMNVEV (reference sequence). This CDR3 is CASSLSLTGGIYEQYF. In DNA form, the CDR3 reads TGTGCCAGCAGTTTATCGTTGACAGGGGGCATCTACGAGCAGTACTTC.

This chain uses TRBV6-4 with TRBJ2-3; possibly TRBD1 for D (6 bases). V was trimmed by 9 bases and J by 3 bases, leaving 16 bases between them. Germline CDR1 is MRHNA and CDR2 is SNTAGT. This CDR3 region has 14 residues. The CDR3 nucleotides read TGTGCCAGAGGGAGAACAGGGAGTACAGATACGCAGTATTTT. This sequence encodes CARGRTGSTDTQYF.

V is TRBV11-2 and J is TRBJ1-1; D unclear. This CDR3 has 13 residues. Looked up from germline, CDR1 is SGHAT and CDR2 is FQNNGV. Between the trimmed V and J ends, which lost 2 bases and 1 base, there was a span of 5 bases. The CDR3 reads CASSLRQNTEAFF. The CDR3 DNA sequence: TGTGCCAGCAGCTTAAGACAGAACACTGAAGCTTTCTTT.